This T cell receptor beta chain was recovered during a study of blood T cells in healthy people across ages. This clonotype has just a few counts. As yet, its antigen is unknown. CDR1 is SGHRS and CDR2 is YFSETQ in the germline V gene. The CDR3 is 15 amino acids. PCR was performed a second time for roughly 7 to 12 cycles using a sample-barcoded 5' primer and a J-beta primer mix. Each CDR3 protein gets one entry after TCRdb re-called the 5' RACE reads with MiXCR. In the table there are 1.5 million to 2 million distinct CDR3 sequences, under 30% of which are singletons. Findings of the study overall: Any changes in expanded clonotypes were possibly confounded, as donor CMV status remained unknown. Naive CD4+ cells and diversity were both higher in long-lived donors than in aged donors.

This TCR derives from a woman in her 30s in good health. V usage is TRBV5-1 and J usage is TRBJ2-4, with 7 bases aligning to TRBD1. The J call could be wrong; TRBJ2-7 is a better fit for the DNA end. Sequencing was done on a sample of blood. The CDR3 bases are TGCGCCAGCAGCCCAAAGTCGGGGACAGCGTTCGAGCAGTACTTC. Translated, it gives CASSPKSGTAFEQYF.